One sample yielded the 3 T cell receptor beta chains listed below, sequenced in a study of T cells in Graves' hyperthyroidism and ophthalmopathy. Amplification targeted TCR beta CDR3 regions from RNA transcripts. A first-round RT-PCR of the TCR CDR3 used the HTBI primer set. Each CDR3 protein is one row after TCRdb ran MiXCR on the multiplex PCR reads. Of roughly 630,000 distinct CDR3 sequences detected, 15% to 17% appear once; the ten largest clones hold approximately 7.4%. The sequenced sample consisted of blood. These receptors all stem from a woman in her 30s with Graves' hyperthyroidism.

This clonotype has ten or more counts. The chain is built from TRBV6-2 or TRBV6-3 and TRBJ2-1, with 7 bases aligning to TRBD2. Looked up from germline, CDR1 is MNHEY and CDR2 is SVGEGT. With V trimmed by 4 bases and J by 0 bases, 3 bases remained unmatched. The CDR3 runs 15 residues. The CDR3 here is CASSSGGRSYNEQFF. Written as DNA, the CDR3 is TGTGCCAGCAGTTCGGGAGGACGCTCCTACAATGAGCAGTTCTTC.

This chain uses TRBV10-1 with TRBJ2-7; D ambiguous. V lost 1 base and J 5 bases, leaving 9 bases between the germline ends. The CDR3 consists of 13 residues. Germline CDR1 reads WNHNN; CDR2 reads SYGVQD (reference sequence). CDR3 amino acids: CASSEWLQDEQYF. CDR3 in DNA: TGCGCCAGCAGTGAGTGGCTGCAGGACGAGCAGTACTTC.

Points on this clonotype: A much bigger clone sits one base away, suggesting this may be a read error. This chain joins TRBV7-2 and TRBJ2-5; 10 nucleotides align to TRBD2. V was clipped by 5 bases and J by 5 bases; unmatched bases: 11. This CDR3 spans 16 amino acids. CDR1 is SGHTA, CDR2 FQGNSA, per germline. The CDR3 sequence is CTSSPSGRAARETQYF. In DNA form, the CDR3 reads TGTACCAGCAGCCCGAGCGGGAGGGCGGCGCGGGAGACCCAGTACTTC.